This T cell receptor (beta chain) was sequenced for a study of shared clonotypes between healthy human individuals (dated by TCRdb to 2018 to 2020). Context from the whole study: The cohort comprised two women and a few men aged 18 to 49 years. The study deeply sequenced blood TCR repertoires of several healthy adults to estimate repertoire size and the extent of clonotype sharing between individuals. To increase sequencing depth and limit assay-specific biases, TCR repertoire library preparation and sequencing were carried out by different laboratories using diverse techniques. For each donor, CD4 naive and CD4 memory were each given three plates, CD8 naive was given two plates, and CD8 memory was given one plate. Between about 0.94 and 8.9 billion PBMCs per donor were obtained by leukapheresis.

Only one count was recorded for this clone. Its antigen is not yet known. Base-call qualities are not available, and no considerably larger clone is one nucleotide away. Using the deep immunoSEQ assay, TCR CDR3 regions were amplified from genomic DNA by multiplex PCR. For each cell subset, the extracted genomic DNA was distributed evenly across all wells of several immunoSEQ 96-well plates, and each plate served as one replicate. For sorted subsets, about 200 ng genomic DNA, equal to 30,000 to 35,000 T cell genomes, was loaded into each replicate PCR. Purified libraries were quantified with a Qubit 3.0 fluorometer, sized on a Bioanalyzer 2100, and re-quantified with the KAPA Library Quantification kit. Each immunoSEQ 96-well plate was sequenced on its own single-read 150-cycle Illumina NextSeq 550 flow cell. The paper's data handling went like this. Because only junctional sequences without quality scores were contained in the immunoSEQ output, filtering matching that applied to full-length reads could not be performed. Sequences were annotated with PyIR, a Python wrapper for IgBLAST v1.9, and V/J genes and CDR3 were assigned using IMGT germline references. Reads were removed for weak V/J assignments (E-value above 1e-6), missing CDR3, stop codons, out-of-frame junctions, or ambiguous translated residues. V3J clonotypes were defined as sequences sharing an identical inferred V gene, J gene, and CDR3 amino acid sequence. Percentage overlap between repertoires was computed as shared unique clonotypes divided by the size of the smaller repertoire. Repertoire richness was assessed with RTK rarefaction, the Chao1 estimator, and Recon v2.1 estimates of unobserved clonotypes. Generation probabilities for all TCRbeta clonotypes obtained by the gDNA method from a handful of donors were computed using OLGA. TCRdb retrieved this table from immuneACCESS and kept in-frame rearrangements only. Not all clones are present; in checked studies, unresolved V genes account for under half, and no reason is known for the remainder. V, J and clone size derive from that table, while D and trimming were established from the DNA sequence. Within this sample are about 2.3 million clones, with over 90% of them counted one time only. About 0.39% of the sample goes to the ten largest clones.

For CDR1 and CDR2, the germline V gene lists MNHNS and SASEGT. Germline trimming: 0 bases from V, 5 bases from J; junction bases outside gene matches: 13. The CDR3 numbers 18 residues from cysteine through phenylalanine. This entry keeps only the CDR3 DNA: 54 bases, framed from base 1. Donors were healthy HIV-negative adults with no recently reported acute infections or vaccinations. Every donor was a Caucasian adult residing in Nashville, Tennessee, USA. Magnetic negative selection was used to enrich CD4+ T cells, after which naive cells were positively selected on CD45RA and the negative fraction became the memory subset. Blood was obtained by leukapheresis, after which PBMCs were separated by Ficoll-Histopaque density gradient centrifugation and cryopreserved in liquid nitrogen vapor phase. Purity and quantity of every magnetically sorted T cell population were checked by analytical flow cytometry. From each sorted fraction, genomic DNA was isolated and quantified by UV absorbance on a Nanodrop 2000c.

The paper's findings and limits, for the study overall: Only blood was sampled, and tissue TCR repertoires likely differ from those in blood. Naive subsets generally had larger estimated clonotype richness than memory subsets did. Higher generation probabilities were observed for clonotypes shared by all four sorted-subset donors than for non-shared clonotypes. Because the study included only a small number of donors, the genetic and exposure-history diversity represented was limited. Pairwise subsampling led to the expectation that sequencing depth would affect the degree of clonotype sharing among donors. When several donors were compared, the shared fraction of clonotypes was about 5.2% for naive CD4, roughly 3.3% for naive CD8, 2% to 2.5% for memory CD4, and 0.4% for memory CD8. Rarefaction of sorted-subset datasets indicated incomplete sequencing despite the large sequencing depth.

The chain uses TRBV6-1 and TRBJ2-1; TRBD2 fits 7 bases in the junction. This TCR came from a man aged 18 to 29 in good health. Some clones in this sample may be carry-over from other donors' samples. Material for sequencing was naive CD4+ T cells from PBMCs. The sample's cell subset or site label, in plain terms: CD45RA+ positively selected. The encoded CDR3 is CASSEARGKRDQHNEQFF. The DNA reads as follows: TGTGCCAGCAGTGAAGCGCGGGGTAAGCGGGACCAACACAATGAGCAGTTCTTC.